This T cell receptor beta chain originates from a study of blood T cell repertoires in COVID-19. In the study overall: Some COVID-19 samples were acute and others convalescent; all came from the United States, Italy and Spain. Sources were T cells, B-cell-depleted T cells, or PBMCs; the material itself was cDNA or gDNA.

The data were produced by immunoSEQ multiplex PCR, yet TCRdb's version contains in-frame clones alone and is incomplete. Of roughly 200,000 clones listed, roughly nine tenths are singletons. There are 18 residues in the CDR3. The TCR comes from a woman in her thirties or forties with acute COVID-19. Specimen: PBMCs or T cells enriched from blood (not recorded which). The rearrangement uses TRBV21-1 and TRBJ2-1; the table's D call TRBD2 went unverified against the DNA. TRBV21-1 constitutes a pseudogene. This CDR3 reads CASSTSLRLAPSYNEQFF. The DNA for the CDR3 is TGTGCCAGCAGCACCTCCTTGAGACTAGCGCCTTCCTACAATGAGCAGTTCTTC.